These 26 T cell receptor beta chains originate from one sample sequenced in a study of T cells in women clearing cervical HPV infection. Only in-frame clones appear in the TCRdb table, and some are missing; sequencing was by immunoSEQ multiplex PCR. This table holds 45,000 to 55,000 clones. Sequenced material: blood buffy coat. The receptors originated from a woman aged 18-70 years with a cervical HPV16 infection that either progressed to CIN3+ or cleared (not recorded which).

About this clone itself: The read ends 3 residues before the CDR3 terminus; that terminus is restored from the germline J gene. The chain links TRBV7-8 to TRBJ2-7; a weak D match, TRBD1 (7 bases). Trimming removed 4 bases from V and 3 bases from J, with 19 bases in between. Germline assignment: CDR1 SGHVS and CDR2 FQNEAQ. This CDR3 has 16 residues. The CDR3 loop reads CASSYRQGGLYYEQYF. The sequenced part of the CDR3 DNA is TGTGCCAGCAGCTATCGACAGGGAGGACTATACTACGAG.

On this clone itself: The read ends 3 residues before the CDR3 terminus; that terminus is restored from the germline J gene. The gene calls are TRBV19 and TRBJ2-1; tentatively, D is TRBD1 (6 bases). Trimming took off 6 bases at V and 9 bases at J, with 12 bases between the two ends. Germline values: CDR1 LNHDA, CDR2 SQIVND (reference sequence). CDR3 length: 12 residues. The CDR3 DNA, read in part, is TGTGCCAGTAGCGCGTTAGGGGGTGAG. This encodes CASSALGGE. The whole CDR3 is CASSALGGEQFF.

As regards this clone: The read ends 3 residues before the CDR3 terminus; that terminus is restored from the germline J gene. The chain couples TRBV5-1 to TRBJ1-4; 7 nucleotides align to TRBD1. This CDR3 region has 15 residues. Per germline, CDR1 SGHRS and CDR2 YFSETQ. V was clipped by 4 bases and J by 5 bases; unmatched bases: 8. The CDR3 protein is CASSRVGTANEKLFF. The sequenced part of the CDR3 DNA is TGCGCCAGCAGCCGTGTTGGGACAGCAAATGAAAAA.

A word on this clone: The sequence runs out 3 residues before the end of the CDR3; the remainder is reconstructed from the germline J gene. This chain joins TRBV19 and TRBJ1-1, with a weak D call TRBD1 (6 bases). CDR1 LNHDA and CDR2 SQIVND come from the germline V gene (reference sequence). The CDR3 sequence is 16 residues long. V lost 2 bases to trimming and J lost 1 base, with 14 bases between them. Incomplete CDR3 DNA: TGTGCCAGTAGTATAAGGCAGGGCAGGGGGAACACTGAA. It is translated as CASSIRQGRGNTE. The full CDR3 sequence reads CASSIRQGRGNTEAFF.

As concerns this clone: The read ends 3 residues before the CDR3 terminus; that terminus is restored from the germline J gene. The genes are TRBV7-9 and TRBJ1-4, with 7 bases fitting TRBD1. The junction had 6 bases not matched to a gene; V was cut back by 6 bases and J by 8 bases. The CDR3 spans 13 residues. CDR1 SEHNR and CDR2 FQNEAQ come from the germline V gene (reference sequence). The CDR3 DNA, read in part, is TGTGCCAGCAGAACAGGGGTGAGCGAAAAA. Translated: CASRTGVSEK. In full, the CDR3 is CASRTGVSEKLFF.

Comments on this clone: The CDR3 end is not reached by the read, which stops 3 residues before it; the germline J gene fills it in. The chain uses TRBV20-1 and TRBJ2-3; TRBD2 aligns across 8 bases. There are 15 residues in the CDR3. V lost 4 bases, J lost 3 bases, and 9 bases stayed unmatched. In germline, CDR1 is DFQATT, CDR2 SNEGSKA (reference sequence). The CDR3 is CSATRGGIMTDTQYF. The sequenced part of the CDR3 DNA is TGCAGTGCTACCCGGGGGGGCATCATGACAGATACG.

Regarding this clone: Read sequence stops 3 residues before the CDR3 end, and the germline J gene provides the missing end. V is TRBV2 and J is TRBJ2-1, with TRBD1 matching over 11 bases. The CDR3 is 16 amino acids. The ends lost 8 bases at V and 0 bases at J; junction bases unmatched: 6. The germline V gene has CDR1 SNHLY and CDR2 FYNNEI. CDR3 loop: CASPPGQGGSYNEQFF. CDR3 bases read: TGTGCCAGCCCCCCGGGACAGGGGGGCTCCTACAATGAG.

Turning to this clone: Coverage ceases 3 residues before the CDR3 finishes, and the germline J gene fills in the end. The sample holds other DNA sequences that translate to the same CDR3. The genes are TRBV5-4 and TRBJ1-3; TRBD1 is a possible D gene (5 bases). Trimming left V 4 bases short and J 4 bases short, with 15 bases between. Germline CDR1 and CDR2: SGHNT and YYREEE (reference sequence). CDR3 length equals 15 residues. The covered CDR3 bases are TGTGCCAGCAGCCGAGGGGAGGGCGCCGGAAACACC. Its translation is CASSRGEGAGNT. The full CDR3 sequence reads CASSRGEGAGNTIYF.

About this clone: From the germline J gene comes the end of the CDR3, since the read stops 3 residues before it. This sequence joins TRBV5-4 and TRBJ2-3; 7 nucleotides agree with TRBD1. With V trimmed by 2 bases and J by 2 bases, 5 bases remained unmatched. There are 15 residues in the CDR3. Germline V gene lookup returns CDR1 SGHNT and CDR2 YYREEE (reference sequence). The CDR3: CASSLGDSFTDTQYF. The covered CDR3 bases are TGTGCCAGCAGCTTAGGGGACAGTTTCACAGATACG. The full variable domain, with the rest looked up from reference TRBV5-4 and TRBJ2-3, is ETGVTQSPTHLIKTRGQQVTLRCSSQSGHNTVSWYQQALGQGPQFIFQYYREEENGRGNFPPRFSGLQFPNYSSELNVNALELDDSALYLCASSLGDSFTDTQYFGPGTRLTVL.

The CDR3 region is CASSYSLGEDDYTF. CDR3 DNA, as far as it was read: TGTGCCAGCAGCTACAGTCTAGGGGAAGATGAC. V gene TRBV7-9 combines with J gene TRBJ1-2; D is perhaps TRBD1 (5 bases). The read ends 3 residues shy of where the CDR3 ends; the end is completed using the germline J gene. The CDR3 runs 14 residues. The V gene's germline CDR1 is SEHNR and CDR2 FQNEAQ (reference sequence).

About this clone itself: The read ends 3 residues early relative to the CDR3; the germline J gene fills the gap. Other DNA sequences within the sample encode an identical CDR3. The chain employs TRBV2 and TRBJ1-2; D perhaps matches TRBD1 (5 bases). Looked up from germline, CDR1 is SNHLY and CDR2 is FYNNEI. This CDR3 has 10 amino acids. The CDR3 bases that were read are TGTGCCAGCCAGGGATACGGC. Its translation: CASQGYG. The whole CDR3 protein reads CASQGYGYTF.

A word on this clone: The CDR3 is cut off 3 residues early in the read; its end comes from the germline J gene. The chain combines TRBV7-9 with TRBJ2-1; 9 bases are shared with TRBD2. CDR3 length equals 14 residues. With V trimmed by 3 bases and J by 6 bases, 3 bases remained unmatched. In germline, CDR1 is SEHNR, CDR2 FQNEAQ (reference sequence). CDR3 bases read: TGTGCCAGCAGCTTTGAGGGACTAGCCAATGAG. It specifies CASSFEGLANE. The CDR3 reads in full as CASSFEGLANEQFF.

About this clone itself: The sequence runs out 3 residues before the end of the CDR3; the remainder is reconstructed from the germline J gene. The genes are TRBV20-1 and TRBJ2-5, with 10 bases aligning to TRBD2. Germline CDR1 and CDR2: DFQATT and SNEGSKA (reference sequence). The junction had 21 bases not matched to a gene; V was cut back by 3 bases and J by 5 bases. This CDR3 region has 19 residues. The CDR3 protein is CSARAASGGHRSLRETQYF. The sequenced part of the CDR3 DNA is TGCAGTGCTAGGGCGGCTAGCGGGGGACACCGCAGTCTGAGGGAGACC.

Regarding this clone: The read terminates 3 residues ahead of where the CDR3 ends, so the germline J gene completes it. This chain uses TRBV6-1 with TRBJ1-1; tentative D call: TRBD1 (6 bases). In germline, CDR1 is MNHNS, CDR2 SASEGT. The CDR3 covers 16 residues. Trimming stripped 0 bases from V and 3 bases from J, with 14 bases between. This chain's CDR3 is CASSEALYRVDTEAFF. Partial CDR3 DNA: TGTGCCAGCAGTGAAGCGCTGTACAGGGTCGACACTGAA.

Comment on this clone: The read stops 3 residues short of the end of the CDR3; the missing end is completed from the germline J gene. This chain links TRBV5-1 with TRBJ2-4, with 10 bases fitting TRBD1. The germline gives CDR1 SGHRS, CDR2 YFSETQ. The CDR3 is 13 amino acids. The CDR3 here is CASSLVTGGDQYF. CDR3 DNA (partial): TGCGCCAGCAGCTTGGTGACAGGGGGCGAT.

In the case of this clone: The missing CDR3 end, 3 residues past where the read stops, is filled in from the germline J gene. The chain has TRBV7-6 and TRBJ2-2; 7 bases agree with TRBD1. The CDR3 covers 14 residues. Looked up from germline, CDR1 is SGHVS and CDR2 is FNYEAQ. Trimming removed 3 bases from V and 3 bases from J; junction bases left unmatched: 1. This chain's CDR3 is CASSFTGDTGELFF. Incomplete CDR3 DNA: TGTGCCAGCAGCTTTACAGGGGACACCGGGGAG.

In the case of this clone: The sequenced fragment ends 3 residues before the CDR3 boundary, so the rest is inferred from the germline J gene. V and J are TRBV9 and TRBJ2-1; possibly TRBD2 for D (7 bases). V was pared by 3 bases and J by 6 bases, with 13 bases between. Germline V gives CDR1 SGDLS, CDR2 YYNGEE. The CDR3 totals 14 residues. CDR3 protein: CASSASAGANEQFF. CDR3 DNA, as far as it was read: TGTGCCAGCAGCGCCTCGGCGGGGGCCAATGAG.

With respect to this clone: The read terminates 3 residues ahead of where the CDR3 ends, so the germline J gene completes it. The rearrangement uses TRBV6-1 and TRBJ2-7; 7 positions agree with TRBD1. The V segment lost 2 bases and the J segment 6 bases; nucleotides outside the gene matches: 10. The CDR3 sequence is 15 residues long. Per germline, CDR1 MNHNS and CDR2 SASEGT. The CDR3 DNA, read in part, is TGTGCCAGCAGTGAACTGGGACAGCTCTCCCTCGAG. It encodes CASSELGQLSLE. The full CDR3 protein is CASSELGQLSLEQYF.

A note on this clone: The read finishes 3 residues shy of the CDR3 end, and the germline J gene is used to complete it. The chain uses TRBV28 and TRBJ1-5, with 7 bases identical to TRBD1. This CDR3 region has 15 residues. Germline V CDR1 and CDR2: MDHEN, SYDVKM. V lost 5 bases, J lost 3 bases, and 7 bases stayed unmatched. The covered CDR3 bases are TGTGCCAGCAGTCAGCCTACAGGGGCCAATCAGCCC. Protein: CASSQPTGANQP. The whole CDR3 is CASSQPTGANQPQHF.

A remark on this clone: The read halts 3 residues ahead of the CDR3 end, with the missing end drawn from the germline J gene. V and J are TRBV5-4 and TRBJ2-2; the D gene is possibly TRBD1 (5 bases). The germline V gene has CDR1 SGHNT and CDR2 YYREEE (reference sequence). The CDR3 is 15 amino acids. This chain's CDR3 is CASRAHSSGANVLFF. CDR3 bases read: TGTGCCAGCCGGGCTCACAGCTCTGGGGCCAACGTG.

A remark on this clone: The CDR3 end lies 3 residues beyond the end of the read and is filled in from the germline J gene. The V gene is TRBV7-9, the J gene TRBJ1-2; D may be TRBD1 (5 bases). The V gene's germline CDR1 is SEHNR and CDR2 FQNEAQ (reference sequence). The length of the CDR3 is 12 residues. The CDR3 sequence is CASNGQSYDYTF. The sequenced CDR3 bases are TGTGCCAGCAACGGACAATCCTACGAC. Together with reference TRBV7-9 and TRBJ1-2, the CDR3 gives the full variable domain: DTGVSQNPRHKITKRGQNVTFRCDPISEHNRLYWYRQTLGQGPEFLTYFQNEAQLEKSRLLSDRFSAERPKGSFSTLEIQRTEQGDSAMYLCASNGQSYDYTFGSGTRLTVV.

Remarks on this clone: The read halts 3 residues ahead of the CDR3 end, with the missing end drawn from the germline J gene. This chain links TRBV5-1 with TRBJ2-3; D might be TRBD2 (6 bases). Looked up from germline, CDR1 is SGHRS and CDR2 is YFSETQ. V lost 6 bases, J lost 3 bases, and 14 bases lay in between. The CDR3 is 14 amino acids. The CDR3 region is CASNVAGFTDTQYF. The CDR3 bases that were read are TGCGCCAGCAACGTGGCGGGATTTACAGATACG. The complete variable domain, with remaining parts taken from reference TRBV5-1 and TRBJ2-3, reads KAGVTQTPRYLIKTRGQQVTLSCSPISGHRSVSWYQQTPGQGLQFLFEYFSETQRNKGNFPGRFSGRQFSNSRSEMNVSTLELGDSALYLCASNVAGFTDTQYFGPGTRLTVL.

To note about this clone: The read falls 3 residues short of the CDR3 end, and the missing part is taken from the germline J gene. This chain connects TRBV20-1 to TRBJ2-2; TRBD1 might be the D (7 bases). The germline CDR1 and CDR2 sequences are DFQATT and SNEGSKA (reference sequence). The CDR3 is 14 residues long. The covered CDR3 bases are TGCAGTGCCCCAGGGGGGCAGGGGAATTCACCG. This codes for CSAPGGQGNSP. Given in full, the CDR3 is CSAPGGQGNSPLFF.

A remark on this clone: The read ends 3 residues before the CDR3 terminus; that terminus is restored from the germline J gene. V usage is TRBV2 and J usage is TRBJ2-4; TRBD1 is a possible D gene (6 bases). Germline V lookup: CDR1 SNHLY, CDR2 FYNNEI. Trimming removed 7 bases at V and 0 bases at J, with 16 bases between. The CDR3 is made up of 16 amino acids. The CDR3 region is CASKAARGIAKNIQYF. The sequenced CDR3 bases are TGTGCCAGCAAGGCCGCAAGGGGGATAGCCAAAAACATT.

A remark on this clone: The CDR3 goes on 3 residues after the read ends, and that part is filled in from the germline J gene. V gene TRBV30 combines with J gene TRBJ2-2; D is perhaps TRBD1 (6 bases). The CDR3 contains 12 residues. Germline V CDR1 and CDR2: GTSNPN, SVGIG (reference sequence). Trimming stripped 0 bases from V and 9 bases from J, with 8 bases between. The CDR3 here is CAWSVGGRELFF. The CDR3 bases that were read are TGTGCCTGGAGTGTAGGGGGTCGGGAG.

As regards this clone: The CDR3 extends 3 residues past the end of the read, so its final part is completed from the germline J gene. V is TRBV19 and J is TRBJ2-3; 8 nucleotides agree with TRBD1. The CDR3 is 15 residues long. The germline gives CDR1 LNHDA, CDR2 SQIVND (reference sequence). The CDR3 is CASSTGQALNQPQYF. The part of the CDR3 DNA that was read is TGTGCCAGCTCTACGGGACAGGCGCTAAATCAGCCG.